The TCR beta chain described here comes from a study of human T cells and chemical hapten exposure. TCRdb reprocessed the RACE reads with MiXCR, giving one entry per CDR3 protein. Here the sample spans roughly 200,000 distinct CDR3 sequences, 20% to 25% being singletons. Broader study findings: No shift was seen in TCRs above 1 in 1000 frequency with DPC sensitization. Having alopecia, donors may respond immunologically unlike healthy people.

From germline, CDR1 is SGHAT and CDR2 FQDESV (reference sequence). The CDR3 has 18 residues. The ends were cut back, 2 bases at V and 0 bases at J, with 16 bases in the middle. Time point described: patch test 1, 2 weeks after DPC sensitization. Treatment reported: therapeutic diphenylcyclopropenone sensitization with weekly scalp DPC. For this clonotype: Antigen: not known.

The chain joins TRBV11-1 to TRBJ2-2, with D perhaps TRBD1 or TRBD2 (5 bases each). The sequence was collected from a woman aged 45-60 years with alopecia areata. Some clones in this sample may be carry-over from other donors' samples. The specimen comprised whole blood, sampled in connection with sensitization to the hapten diphenylcyclopropenone (DPC). The CDR3 region has the DNA TGTGCCAGCAGCTTATCGGTCGCTCGGGGCGCGAACACCGGGGAGCTGTTTTTT. Translating gives CASSLSVARGANTGELFF.